This T cell receptor beta chain originates from a study of HIV-infected patients and healthy controls. There are 13 residues in the CDR3. In germline, CDR1 is MNHEY, CDR2 SMNVEV (reference sequence). V lost 8 bases, J lost 6 bases, and 5 bases stayed unmatched. MiXCR, applied by TCRdb to the 5' RACE reads, yields one record per CDR3 protein. Here the sample spans about 18,000 distinct CDR3 sequences, roughly a fifth being singletons. This clonotype was observed many times. This TCR was sampled from a human donor in good health. The V gene is TRBV27, the J gene TRBJ1-5, with 9 bases identical to TRBD1. The sample taken for sequencing was CD8+ T cells from blood. CDR3 bases: TGTGCCAGCGCGGGACAGGGCAGTCAGCCCCAGCATTTT. Amino acids: CASAGQGSQPQHF.